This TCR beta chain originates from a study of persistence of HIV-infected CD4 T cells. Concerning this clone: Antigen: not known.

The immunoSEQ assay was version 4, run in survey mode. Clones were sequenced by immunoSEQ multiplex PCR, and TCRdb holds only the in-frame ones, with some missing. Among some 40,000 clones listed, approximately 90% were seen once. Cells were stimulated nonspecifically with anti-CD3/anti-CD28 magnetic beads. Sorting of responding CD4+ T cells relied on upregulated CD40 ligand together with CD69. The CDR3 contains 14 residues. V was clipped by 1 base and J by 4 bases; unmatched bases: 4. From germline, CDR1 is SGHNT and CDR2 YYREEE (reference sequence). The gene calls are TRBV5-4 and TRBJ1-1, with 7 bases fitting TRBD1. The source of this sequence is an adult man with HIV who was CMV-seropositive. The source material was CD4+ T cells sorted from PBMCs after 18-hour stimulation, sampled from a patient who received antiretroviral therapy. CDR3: CASSLYRGSTEAFF. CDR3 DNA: TGTGCCAGCAGCTTGTACAGGGGAAGCACTGAAGCTTTCTTT.